The 3 T cell receptor beta chains presented below share a single source sample, sequenced in a study of identical twins. From the 5' RACE reads, TCRdb called clonotypes with MiXCR, one entry per CDR3 protein. The table shows 450,000 to 500,000 distinct CDR3 sequences, with approximately 14% occurring only once. These records were also assigned to another study, of yellow fever vaccine responses in identical twins.

The sequenced sample was CD4+ T cells sorted from blood. The source is a woman under 30 in good health.

This chain joins TRBV6-5 and TRBJ1-2, with 7 bases identical to TRBD1. The ends lost 0 bases at V and 4 bases at J; junction bases unmatched: 2. This CDR3 is 14 amino acids long. Germline assignment: CDR1 MNHEY and CDR2 SVGAGI. For the CDR3, the DNA is TGTGCCAGCAGTTACTCACAGGGGATCTATGGCTACACCTTC. This translates into CASSYSQGIYGYTF.

This clonotype is a singleton in its sample. This chain joins TRBV3-1 and TRBJ2-1, with D unresolved. The CDR3 is made up of 16 amino acids. Germline V CDR1 and CDR2: LGHDT, YNNKEL (reference sequence). V was pared by 0 bases and J by 4 bases, with 13 bases between. DNA of the CDR3: TGTGCCAGCAGCCAAGAGGGTCGGGCACCATACAATGAGCAGTTCTTC. This sequence encodes CASSQEGRAPYNEQFF.

This clonotype was detected only a few times. The chain has TRBV10-3 and TRBJ1-1, with 8 nucleotides matching TRBD1. V shed 10 bases, J shed 6 bases, and the junction held 13 bases outside the gene matches. The germline V gene has CDR1 ENHRY and CDR2 SYGVKD. This CDR3 spans 14 amino acids. This CDR3 reads CANSGQGGSAEAFF. For the CDR3, the DNA is TGTGCCAATAGCGGACAGGGAGGCAGCGCTGAAGCTTTCTTT.